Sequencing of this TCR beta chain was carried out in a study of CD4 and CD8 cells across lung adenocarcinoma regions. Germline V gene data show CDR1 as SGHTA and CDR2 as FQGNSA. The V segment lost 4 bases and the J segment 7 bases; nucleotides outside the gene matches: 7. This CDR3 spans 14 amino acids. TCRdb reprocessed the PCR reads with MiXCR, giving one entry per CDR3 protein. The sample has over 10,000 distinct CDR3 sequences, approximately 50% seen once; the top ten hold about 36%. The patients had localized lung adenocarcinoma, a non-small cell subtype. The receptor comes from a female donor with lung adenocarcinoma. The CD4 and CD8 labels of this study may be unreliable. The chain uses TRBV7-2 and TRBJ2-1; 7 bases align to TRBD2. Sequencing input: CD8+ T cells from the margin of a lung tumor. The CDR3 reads CASSSASGLNEQFF. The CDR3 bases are TGTGCCAGCAGCTCCGCTAGCGGCTTGAATGAGCAGTTCTTC.